Listed below are T cell receptor beta chains from one sample, sequenced in a study of T cells in localized non-small cell lung cancer. This table comes from immunoSEQ multiplex PCR, and its TCRdb copy is limited to in-frame clones, with some not included. The sample shows roughly 84,000 clones, around 89% of them seen only once. The sequences come from peripheral blood, collected before any cancer treatment. These receptors were obtained from a woman aged 35-70 years with stage I squamous cell lung carcinoma. Each CDR3 is given without its conserved first and last residue.

V	CDR3
TRBV15	ATSTPTGGNEKLF
TRBV14	ASSQFGGGAYEQY
TRBV4-2	ASSRDLAQGNTEAF
TRBV4-1	ASSQAQGAGNTIY
TRBV11-3	ASSLAGGQVEQF
TRBV7-8	ASSLSGTASSYEQY
TRBV5-1	ASSPARAGAGNEQY
TRBV14	ASSKDRDYGYT
TRBV16	ASSQLGRQETQY
TRBV19	ASSIDWTILLPGANVLT
TRBV2	ASSDPRVKANVLT
TRBV27	ASRKNQGTNYGYT
TRBV4-1	ASSQGTSGGPDTQY
TRBV19	ASSSTVGRVDHSGANVLT
TRBV11-2	ASSFAGSRTEAF
TRBV11-2	ASSLRMTGTGYT
TRBV5-1	ASSQMGGDTEAF
TRBV6-5	ASSSGQNTEAF
TRBV30	ACPRGTHATEAF
TRBV30	AWIRTSGEQY
TRBV6-1	ASRIGTPNEKLF
TRBV5-4	ASSLDRLSGANVLT
TRBV9	ASSVVGDPYEQY
TRBV6-5	ASSYSNRDREKLF
TRBV19	ASSYRDGSYNSPLH
TRBV2	ASSVDGNTEAF
TRBV30	AFNFGETQY
TRBV5-4	ASSSVKDRGGTEAF
TRBV7-2	ASSPGLTETQY
TRBV15	ATSKGRPGPGNTIY
TRBV5-1	ASNGVLSTDTQY
TRBV19	ASSIPGHNYGYT
TRBV9	ASSVEGQGGNEQF
TRBV9	ASGEGSNQPQH
TRBV6-5	ASSYLMGQNSPLH
TRBV25-1	ASSEYTPSGRYNSPLH
TRBV19	ASSKGRDYEQY
TRBV7-2	ASSLLFRGGGEKLF
TRBV5-6	ASSLVTINSPLH
TRBV7-3	ASSLTYTRSNEQF
TRBV6-5	ASSYGQAYTDTQY
TRBV10-3	AISEGLLAKNIQY
TRBV5-1	ASQGTGRGEETQY
TRBV4-1	ASSQGITGGRIEQF
TRBV6-1	ASSEIGLYGYT
TRBV5-1	ASSLMSDTEAF
TRBV5-1	ASSLAGNTEAF
TRBV9	ASSVELAADTQY
TRBV5-6	ASSPGAGLETQY
TRBV19	ASSRGQGSTEAF
TRBV6-5	ASRPWDGNNSPLH
TRBV6-5	ASSYGTDNMNTEAF
TRBV18	ASSVGGDTGELF
TRBV7-9	ASSRGFISYNEQF
TRBV6-1	ASSPQPYEQY
TRBV5-6	AGAGALHQPQH
TRBV2	ASRETGEVGYT
TRBV4-1	ASSLSGGARTGELF
TRBV10-2	ASSEPWDRDPYGYT